These T cell receptor beta chains were read from a single sample in a study of neoadjuvant anti-PD-1 for oral cavity cancer. Using immunoSEQ multiplex PCR, the repertoire was profiled, and TCRdb retains in-frame clones only, with some absent. The data hold 8,500 to 10,000 clones, with under 70% observed a single time. The sample in question was PBMCs, obtained after nivolumab (anti-PD-1) treatment. These receptors originate from a person aged 40 to 85 with oral cavity squamous cell carcinoma. CDR3s include the opening cysteine and the closing phenylalanine or tryptophan. D genes are given only for firm matches. Not all rows give a size; the values are once, few, many and, for expanded clones, a class.

- TRBJ1-2 TRBV2 few TGTGCCAGCATCCCAAAGCCGGGAGTGGGCTACACCTTC CASIPKPGVGYTF
TRBD1 TRBJ2-6 TRBV19 - TGTGCCAGTAGTATAGGGACAGGGAGTTCTGGGGCCAACGTCCTGACTTTC CASSIGTGSSGANVLTF
- TRBJ1-6 TRBV6-4 few TGTGCCAGCAGTGAGGGGGCAGGTAATTCACCCCTCCACTTT CASSEGAGNSPLHF
TRBD1 TRBJ2-2 TRBV6-5 - TGTGCCAGCTTGACAGGGGGCACCGGGGAGCTGTTTTTT CASLTGGTGELFF
- TRBJ1-6 TRBV4-1 once TGCGCCAGCAGCCAAAGGGGATCCAGCTCCTATAATTCACCCCTCCACTTT CASSQRGSSSYNSPLHF
- TRBJ1-4 TRBV20-1 - TGCAGTGCTAGAGAAGATGAAAAACTGTTTTTT CSAREDEKLFF
- TRBJ1-1 TRBV5-6 few TGTGCCAGCAGCTTGACAGGGCTCACTGAAGCTTTCTTT CASSLTGLTEAFF
TRBD2 TRBJ2-3 TRBV19 - TGTGCCAGTAGTAGGCCTAGCGGGGGAGAAACAGATACGCAGTATTTT CASSRPSGGETDTQYF
TRBD2 TRBJ2-5 TRBV5-1 - TGCGCCAGCAGCTTGGAAGGACTAGCGGGAGGAGAGACCCAGTACTTC CASSLEGLAGGETQYF
TRBD2 TRBJ2-2 TRBV7-8 - TGTGCCAGCAGAACCACTAGCGGGGTCACCGGGGAGCTGTTTTTT CASRTTSGVTGELFF
- TRBJ1-2 TRBV21-1 - TGTGCCAGCAGCAAAGCGCGAGGGATCTACCCCTATGGCTACACCTTC CASSKARGIYPYGYTF
TRBD1 TRBJ2-7 TRBV6-5 once TGTGCCAGCAAAGGTCAAGGACAGGGCCCCTACGAGCAGTACTTC CASKGQGQGPYEQYF
TRBD1 TRBJ2-3 TRBV5-1 - TGCGCCAGCAGCTTAGACAGGGAGAGCACAGATACGCAGTATTTT CASSLDRESTDTQYF
- TRBJ2-1 TRBV7-9 - TGTGCCAGCAACTACAATGAGCAGTTCTTC CASNYNEQFF